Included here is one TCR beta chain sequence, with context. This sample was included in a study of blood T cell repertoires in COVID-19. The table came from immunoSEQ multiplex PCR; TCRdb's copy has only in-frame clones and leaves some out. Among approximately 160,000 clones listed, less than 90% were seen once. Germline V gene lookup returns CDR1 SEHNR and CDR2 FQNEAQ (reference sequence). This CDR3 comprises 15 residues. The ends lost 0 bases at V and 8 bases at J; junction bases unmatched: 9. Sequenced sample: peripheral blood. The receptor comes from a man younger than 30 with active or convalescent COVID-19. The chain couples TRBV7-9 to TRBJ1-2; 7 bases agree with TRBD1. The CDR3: CASSLADRWSSGYTF. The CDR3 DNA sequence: TGTGCCAGCAGCTTAGCGGACAGGTGGTCAAGCGGCTACACCTTC.